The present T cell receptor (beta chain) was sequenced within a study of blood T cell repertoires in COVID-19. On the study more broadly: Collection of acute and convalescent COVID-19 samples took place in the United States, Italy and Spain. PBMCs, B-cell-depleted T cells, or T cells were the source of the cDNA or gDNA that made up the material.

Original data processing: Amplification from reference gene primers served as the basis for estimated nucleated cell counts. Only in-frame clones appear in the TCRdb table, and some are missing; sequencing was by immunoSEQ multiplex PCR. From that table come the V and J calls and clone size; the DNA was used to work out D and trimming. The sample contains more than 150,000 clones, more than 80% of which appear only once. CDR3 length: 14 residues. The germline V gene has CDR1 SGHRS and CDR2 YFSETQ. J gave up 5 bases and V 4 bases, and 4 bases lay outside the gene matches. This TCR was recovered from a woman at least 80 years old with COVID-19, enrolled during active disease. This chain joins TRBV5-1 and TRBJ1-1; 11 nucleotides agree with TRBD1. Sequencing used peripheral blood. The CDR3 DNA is TGCGCCAGCAGCGGACAGGGGGCAAGGACTGAAGCTTTCTTT. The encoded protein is CASSGQGARTEAFF.